This TCR beta chain comes out of a study of blood T cell repertoires in COVID-19. Background on the study: The origin of the acute and convalescent COVID-19 samples was the United States, Italy and Spain. Sources were T cells, B-cell-depleted T cells, or PBMCs; the material itself was cDNA or gDNA.

The CDR3 runs to 15 residues. The germline gives CDR1 ENHRY, CDR2 SYGVKD. V was shortened by 10 bases and J by 0 bases, with 17 bases between the two germline ends. As originally analysed: Amplifying reference gene primers gave estimates of nucleated cell counts. The data were produced by immunoSEQ multiplex PCR, yet TCRdb's version contains in-frame clones alone and is incomplete. V, J and clone size were drawn from that table, and D and trimming were deduced from the DNA. The sample has approximately 94,000 clones; about 93% are singletons. The origin of this receptor is a woman aged 50 to 60 in a cohort sampled during active COVID-19. The sequenced sample consisted of peripheral blood. The gene calls are TRBV10-3 and TRBJ2-3; D is possibly TRBD1 (8 bases). As DNA, the CDR3 is TGTGCCACAGGGGGCGGGAGCCCTAGCACAGATACGCAGTATTTT. It translates to CATGGGSPSTDTQYF.